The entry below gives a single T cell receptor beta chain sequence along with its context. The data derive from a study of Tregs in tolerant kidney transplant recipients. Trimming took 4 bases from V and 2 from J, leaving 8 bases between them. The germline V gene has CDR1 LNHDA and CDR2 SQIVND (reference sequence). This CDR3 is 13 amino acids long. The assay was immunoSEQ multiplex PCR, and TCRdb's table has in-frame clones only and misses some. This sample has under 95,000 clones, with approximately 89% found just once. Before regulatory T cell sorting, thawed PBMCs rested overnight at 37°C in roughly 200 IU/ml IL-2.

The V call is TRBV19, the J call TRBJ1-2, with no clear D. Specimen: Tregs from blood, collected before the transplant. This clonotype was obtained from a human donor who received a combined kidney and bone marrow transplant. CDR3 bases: TGTGCCAGTAGTAGCACCGGGAACTATGGCTACACCTTC. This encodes CASSSTGNYGYTF.